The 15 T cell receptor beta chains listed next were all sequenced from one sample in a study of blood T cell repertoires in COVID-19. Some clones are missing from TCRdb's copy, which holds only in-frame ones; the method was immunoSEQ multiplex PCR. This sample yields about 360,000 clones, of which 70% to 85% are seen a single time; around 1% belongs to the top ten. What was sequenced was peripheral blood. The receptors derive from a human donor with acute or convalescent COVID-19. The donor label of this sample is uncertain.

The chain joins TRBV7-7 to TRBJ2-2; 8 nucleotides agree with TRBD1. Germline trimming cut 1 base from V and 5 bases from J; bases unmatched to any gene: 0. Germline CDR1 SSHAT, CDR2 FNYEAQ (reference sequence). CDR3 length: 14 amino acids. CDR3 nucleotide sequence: TGTGCCAGCAGCTTAGGGACAGGGACCGGGGAGCTGTTTTTT. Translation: CASSLGTGTGELFF.

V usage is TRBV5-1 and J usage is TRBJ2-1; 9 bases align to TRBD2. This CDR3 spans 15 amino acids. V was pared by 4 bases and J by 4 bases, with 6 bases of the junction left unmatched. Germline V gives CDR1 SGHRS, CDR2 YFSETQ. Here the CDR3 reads CASSTGLAQYNEQFF. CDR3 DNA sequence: TGCGCCAGCAGCACCGGACTAGCGCAATACAATGAGCAGTTCTTC.

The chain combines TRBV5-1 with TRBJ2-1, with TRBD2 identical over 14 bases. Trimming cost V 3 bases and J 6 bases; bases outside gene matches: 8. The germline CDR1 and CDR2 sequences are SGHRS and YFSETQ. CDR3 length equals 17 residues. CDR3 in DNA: TGCGCCAGCAGCTCCGGACTAGCGGGGGGCGGGGGCAATGAGCAGTTCTTC. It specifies CASSSGLAGGGGNEQFF.

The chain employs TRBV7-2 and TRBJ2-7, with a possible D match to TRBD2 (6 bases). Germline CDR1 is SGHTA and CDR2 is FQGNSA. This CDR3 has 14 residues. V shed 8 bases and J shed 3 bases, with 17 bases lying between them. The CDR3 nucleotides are TGTGCCAGCGGGAGGAGGGCCCGAGGCTACGAGCAGTACTTC. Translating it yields CASGRRARGYEQYF. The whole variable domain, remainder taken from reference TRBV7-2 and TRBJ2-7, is GAGVSQSPSNKVTEKGKDVELRCDPISGHTALYWYRQSLGQGLEFLIYFQGNSAPDKSGLPSDRFSAERTGGSVSTLTIQRTQQEDSAVYLCASGRRARGYEQYFGPGTRLTVT.

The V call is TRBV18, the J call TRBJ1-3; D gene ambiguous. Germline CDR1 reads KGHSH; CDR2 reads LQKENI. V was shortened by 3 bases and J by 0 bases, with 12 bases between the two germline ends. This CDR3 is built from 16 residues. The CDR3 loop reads CASSPFNRDSGNTIYF. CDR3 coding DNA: TGTGCCAGCTCACCCTTTAACCGGGACTCTGGAAACACCATATATTTT.

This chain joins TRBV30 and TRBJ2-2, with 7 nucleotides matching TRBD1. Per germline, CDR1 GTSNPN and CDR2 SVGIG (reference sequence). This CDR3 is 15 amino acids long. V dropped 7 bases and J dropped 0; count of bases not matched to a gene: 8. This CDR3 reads CASRGTISNTGELFF. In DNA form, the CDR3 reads TGTGCCTCCAGGGGGACCATCTCGAACACCGGGGAGCTGTTTTTT.

The DNA for the CDR3 is TGCAGCGTTGGGGACAGGGAGGATCAGCCCCAGCATTTT. Translation gives CSVGDREDQPQHF. V is TRBV29-1 and J is TRBJ1-5; 9 bases map to TRBD1. Germline CDR1 SQVTM, CDR2 ANQGSEA. This CDR3 contains 13 residues. V lost 4 bases, J lost 5 bases, and 3 bases stayed unmatched. The whole variable domain, filled in from reference TRBV29-1 and TRBJ1-5, reads SAVISQKPSRDICQRGTSLTIQCQVDSQVTMMFWYRQQPGQSLTLIATANQGSEATYESGFVIDKFPISRPNLTFSTLTVSNMSPEDSSIYLCSVGDREDQPQHFGDGTRLSIL.

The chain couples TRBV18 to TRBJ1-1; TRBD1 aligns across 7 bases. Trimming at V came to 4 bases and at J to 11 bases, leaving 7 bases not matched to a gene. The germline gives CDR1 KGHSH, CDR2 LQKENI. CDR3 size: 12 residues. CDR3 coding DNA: TGTGCCAGCTCACATAACAGGGGTACGGCTTTCTTT. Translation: CASSHNRGTAFF.

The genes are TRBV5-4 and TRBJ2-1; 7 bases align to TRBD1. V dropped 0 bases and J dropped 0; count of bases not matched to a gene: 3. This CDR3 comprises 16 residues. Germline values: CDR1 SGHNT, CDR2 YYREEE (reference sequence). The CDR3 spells CASSLGAGGSYNEQFF. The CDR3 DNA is TGTGCCAGCAGCTTGGGCGCAGGGGGCTCCTACAATGAGCAGTTCTTC.

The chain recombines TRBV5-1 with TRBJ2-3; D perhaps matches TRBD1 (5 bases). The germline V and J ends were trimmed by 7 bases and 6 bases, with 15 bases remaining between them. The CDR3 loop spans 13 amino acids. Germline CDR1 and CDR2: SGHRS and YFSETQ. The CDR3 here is CASGPLQGDTQYF. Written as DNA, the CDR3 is TGCGCCAGCGGACCCCTTCAGGGTGATACGCAGTATTTT.

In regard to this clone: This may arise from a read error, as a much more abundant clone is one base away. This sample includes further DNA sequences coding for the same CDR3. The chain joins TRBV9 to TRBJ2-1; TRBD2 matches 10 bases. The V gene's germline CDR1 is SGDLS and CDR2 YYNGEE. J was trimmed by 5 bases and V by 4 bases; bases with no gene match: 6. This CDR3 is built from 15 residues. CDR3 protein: CASSPSAGGHNEQFF. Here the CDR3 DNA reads TGTGCCAGCAGCCCTTCAGCGGGGGGGCACAATGAGCAGTTCTTC. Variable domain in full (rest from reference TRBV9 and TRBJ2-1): DSGVTQTPKHLITATGQRVTLRCSPRSGDLSVYWYQQSLDQGLQFLIQYYNGEERAKGNILERFSAQQFPDLHSELNLSSLELGDSALYFCASSPSAGGHNEQFFGPGTRLTVL.

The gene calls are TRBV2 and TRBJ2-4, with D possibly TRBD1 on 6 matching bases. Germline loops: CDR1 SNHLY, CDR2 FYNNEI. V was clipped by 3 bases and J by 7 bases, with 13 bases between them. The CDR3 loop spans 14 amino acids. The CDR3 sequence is CASSDSRGENIQYF. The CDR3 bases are TGTGCCAGCAGTGATTCCAGGGGAGAGAACATTCAGTACTTC.

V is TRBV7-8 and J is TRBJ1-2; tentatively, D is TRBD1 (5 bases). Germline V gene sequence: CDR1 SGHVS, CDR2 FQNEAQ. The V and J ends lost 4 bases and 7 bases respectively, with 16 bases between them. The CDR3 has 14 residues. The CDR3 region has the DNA TGTGCCAGCAGCTCCCAGGGTGTCTTGAGTGGCTACACCTTC. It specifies CASSSQGVLSGYTF.

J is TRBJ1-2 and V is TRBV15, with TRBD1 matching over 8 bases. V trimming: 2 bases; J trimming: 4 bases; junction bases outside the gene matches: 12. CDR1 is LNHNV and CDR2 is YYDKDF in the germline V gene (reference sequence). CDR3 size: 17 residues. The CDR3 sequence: CATSRLGTGSPLYGYTF. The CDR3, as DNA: TGTGCCACCAGCAGACTCGGGACAGGCTCTCCCCTCTATGGCTACACCTTC.

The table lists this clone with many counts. The CDR3 here is CASSPGGGNTEAFF. CDR3 bases: TGTGCCAGCTCACCCGGCGGGGGGAACACTGAAGCTTTCTTT. V and J are TRBV18 and TRBJ1-1; tentatively, D is TRBD1 (5 bases). Germline loops: CDR1 KGHSH, CDR2 LQKENI. Trimming removed 3 bases from V and 1 base from J, with 9 bases in between. The CDR3 has 14 residues.